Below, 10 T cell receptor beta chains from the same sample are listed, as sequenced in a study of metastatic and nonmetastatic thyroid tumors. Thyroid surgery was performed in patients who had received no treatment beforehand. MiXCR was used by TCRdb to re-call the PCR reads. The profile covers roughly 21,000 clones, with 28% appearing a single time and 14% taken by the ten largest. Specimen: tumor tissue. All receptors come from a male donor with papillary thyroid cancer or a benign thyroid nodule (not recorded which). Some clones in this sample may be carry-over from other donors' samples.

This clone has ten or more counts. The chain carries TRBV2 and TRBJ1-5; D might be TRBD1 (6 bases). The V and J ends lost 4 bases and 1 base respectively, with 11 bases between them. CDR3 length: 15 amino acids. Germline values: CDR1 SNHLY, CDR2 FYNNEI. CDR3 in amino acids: CASSGGRGSNQPQHF. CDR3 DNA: TGTGCCAGCAGTGGGGGGAGGGGGAGCAATCAGCCCCAGCATTTT.

This CDR3 is CASSPGAGNTEAFF. The CDR3, as DNA: TGTGCCAGCAGCCCAGGGGCAGGGAACACTGAAGCTTTCTTT. The V call is TRBV12-3 or TRBV12-4, the J call TRBJ1-1, with D possibly matching TRBD1 (6 bases). The ends were cut back, 6 bases at V and 1 base at J, with 12 bases in the middle. The CDR3 has 14 residues.

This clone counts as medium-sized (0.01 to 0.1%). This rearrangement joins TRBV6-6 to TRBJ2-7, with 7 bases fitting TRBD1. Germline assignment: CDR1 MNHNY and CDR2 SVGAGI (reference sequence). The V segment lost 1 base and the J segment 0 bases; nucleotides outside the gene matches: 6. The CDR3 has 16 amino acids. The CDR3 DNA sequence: TGTGCCAGCAGTTACTGGACCTGGGACAGCTCCTACGAGCAGTACTTC. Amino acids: CASSYWTWDSSYEQYF.

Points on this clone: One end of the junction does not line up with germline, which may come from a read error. This chain's CDR3 is CASSVGSGGTSGNEQSF. For the CDR3, the DNA is TGTGCCAGCAGCGTAGGCAGTGGGGGGACTAGCGGCAATGAGCAGTCCTTC. The gene calls are TRBV9 and TRBJ2-1, with 11 bases that match TRBD2. CDR3 length: 17 residues. Germline CDR1 is SGDLS and CDR2 is YYNGEE.

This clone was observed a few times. CDR3 sequence: CASNTVGGNMNTEAFF. The CDR3, as DNA: TGTGCCAGCAACACTGTGGGGGGCAACATGAACACTGAAGCTTTCTTT. The chain has TRBV28 and TRBJ1-1; D perhaps matches TRBD1 (6 bases). This CDR3 has 16 residues. Germline V lookup: CDR1 MDHEN, CDR2 SYDVKM. The ends were cut back, 7 bases at V and 0 bases at J, with 18 bases in the middle.

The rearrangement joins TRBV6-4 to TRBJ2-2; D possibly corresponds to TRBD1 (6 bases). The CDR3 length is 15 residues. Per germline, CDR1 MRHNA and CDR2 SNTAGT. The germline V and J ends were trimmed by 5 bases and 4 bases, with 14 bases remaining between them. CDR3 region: CASSPGDTVTGELFF. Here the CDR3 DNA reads TGTGCCAGCAGTCCAGGGGATACGGTCACCGGGGAGCTGTTTTTT.

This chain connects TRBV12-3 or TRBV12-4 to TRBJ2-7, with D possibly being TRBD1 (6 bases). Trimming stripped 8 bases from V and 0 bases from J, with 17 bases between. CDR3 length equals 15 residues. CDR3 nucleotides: TGTGCCAGCTGCACAGGGCCTCAAAACTCCTACGAGCAGTACTTC. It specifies CASCTGPQNSYEQYF.

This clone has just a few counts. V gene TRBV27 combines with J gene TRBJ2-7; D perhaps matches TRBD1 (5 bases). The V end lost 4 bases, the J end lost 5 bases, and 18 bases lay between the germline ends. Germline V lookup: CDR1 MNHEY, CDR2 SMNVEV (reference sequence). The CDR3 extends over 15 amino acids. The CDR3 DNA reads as TGTGCCAGCAGTTGGGGCTGTAATATGAGAAACGAGCAGTACTTC. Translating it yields CASSWGCNMRNEQYF.

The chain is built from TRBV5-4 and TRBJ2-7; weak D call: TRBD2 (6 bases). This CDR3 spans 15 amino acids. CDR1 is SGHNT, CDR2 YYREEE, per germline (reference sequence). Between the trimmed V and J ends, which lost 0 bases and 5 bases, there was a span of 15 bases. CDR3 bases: TGTGCCAGCAGCTTGGGTGTTACGGGAGAGGACGAGCAGTACTTC. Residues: CASSLGVTGEDEQYF.

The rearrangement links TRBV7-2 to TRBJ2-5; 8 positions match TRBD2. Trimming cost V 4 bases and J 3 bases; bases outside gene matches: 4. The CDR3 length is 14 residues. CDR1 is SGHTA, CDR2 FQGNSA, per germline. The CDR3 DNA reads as TGTGCCAGCAGCTCGAGAGCGGGGGAAGAGACCCAGTACTTC. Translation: CASSSRAGEETQYF. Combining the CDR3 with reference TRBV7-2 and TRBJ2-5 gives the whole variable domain GAGVSQSPSNKVTEKGKDVELRCDPISGHTALYWYRQSLGQGLEFLIYFQGNSAPDKSGLPSDRFSAERTGGSVSTLTIQRTQQEDSAVYLCASSSRAGEETQYFGPGTRLLVL.